This T cell receptor beta chain came from a study of blood T cell repertoires in COVID-19. About the research overall: Spain, Italy and the United States supplied samples that represented acute and convalescent COVID-19. PBMCs, B-cell-depleted T cells, or T cells were the source of the cDNA or gDNA that made up the material.

Under the authors' procedure: Scientists estimated how many nucleated cells there were by amplifying reference gene primers. Libraries were prepared by immunoSEQ multiplex PCR; TCRdb keeps only in-frame clonotypes and omits some of them. From that table come the V and J calls and clone size; the DNA was used to work out D and trimming. Here the sample spans over 200,000 clones, roughly 86% being singletons. Germline CDR1 LNHDA, CDR2 SQIVND (reference sequence). The V end lost 5 bases, the J end lost 7 bases, and 18 bases lay between the germline ends. The CDR3 contains 15 residues. The rearrangement uses TRBV19 and TRBJ2-4, with D possibly being TRBD2 (5 bases). This clonotype was obtained from a woman aged 50 to 60 with acute or convalescent COVID-19. The source material was peripheral blood. The CDR3 region has the DNA TGTGCCAGTAGTCCTCTACAAATTCGAGGGAACATTCAGTACTTC. Translated: CASSPLQIRGNIQYF.